The source of this T cell receptor (beta chain) is a study of blood T cell repertoires in COVID-19. CDR3 size: 14 residues. The V gene's germline CDR1 is SGHRS and CDR2 YFSETQ. V lost 1 base, J lost 6 bases, and 6 bases stayed unmatched. Sequenced by immunoSEQ multiplex PCR; TCRdb stores in-frame clones only, minus some. This repertoire shows fewer than 350,000 clones, more than 75% found once; its top ten account for about 2%. The receptor was isolated from a woman aged 40 to 49 with acute COVID-19. The chain has TRBV5-1 and TRBJ1-2; 7 bases are a match to TRBD1. The sample was PBMCs or T cells enriched from blood (not recorded which). Here the CDR3 reads CASSLSRGLDGYTF. CDR3 sequence (DNA): TGCGCCAGCAGCTTGAGTAGGGGGCTAGATGGCTACACCTTC.